The sequence of this T cell receptor beta chain was determined in a study of blood T cell repertoires in COVID-19. Study overall: Sources were T cells, B-cell-depleted T cells, or PBMCs; the material itself was cDNA or gDNA.

There are 15 residues in the CDR3. The V gene end was trimmed by 0 bases and the J gene end by 1 base; junction bases not matched to a gene: 2. The germline CDR1 and CDR2 sequences are SGHTS and YDEGEE. Remarks on this clone: Other DNA variants within this sample encode the same CDR3.

This table comes from immunoSEQ multiplex PCR, and its TCRdb copy is limited to in-frame clones, with some not included. The sample has about 190,000 clones, about 80% seen once. This chain links TRBV5-8 with TRBJ1-2; 8 nucleotides match TRBD1. This TCR came from an older woman with COVID-19, enrolled during active disease. The sequenced sample was peripheral blood. In nucleotides, the CDR3 is TGTGCCAGCAGCTTGGGTACAGGGGGTAACTATGGCTACACCTTC. Translated, it gives CASSLGTGGNYGYTF.